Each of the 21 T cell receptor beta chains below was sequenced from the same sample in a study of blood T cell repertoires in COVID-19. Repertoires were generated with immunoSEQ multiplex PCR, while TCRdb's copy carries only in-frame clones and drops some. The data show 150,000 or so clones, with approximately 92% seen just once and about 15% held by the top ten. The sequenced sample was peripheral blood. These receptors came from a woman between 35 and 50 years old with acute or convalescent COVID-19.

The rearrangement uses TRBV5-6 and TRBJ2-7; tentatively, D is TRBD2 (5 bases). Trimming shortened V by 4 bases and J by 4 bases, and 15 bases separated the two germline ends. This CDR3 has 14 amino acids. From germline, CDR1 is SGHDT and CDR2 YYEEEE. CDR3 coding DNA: TGTGCCAGCAGCCCGGGCGGGCCAGCTTACGAGCAGTACTTC. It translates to CASSPGGPAYEQYF. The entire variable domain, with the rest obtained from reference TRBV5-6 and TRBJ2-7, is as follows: DAGVTQSPTHLIKTRGQQVTLRCSPKSGHDTVSWYQQALGQGPQFIFQYYEEEERQRGNFPDRFSGHQFPNYSSELNVNALLLGDSALYLCASSPGGPAYEQYFGPGTRLTVT.

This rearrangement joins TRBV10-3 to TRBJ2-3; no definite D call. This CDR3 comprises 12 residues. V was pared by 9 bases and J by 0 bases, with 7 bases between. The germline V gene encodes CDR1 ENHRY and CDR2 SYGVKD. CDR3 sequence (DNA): TGTGCCATACGGTCTAGCACAGATACGCAGTATTTT. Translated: CAIRSSTDTQYF.

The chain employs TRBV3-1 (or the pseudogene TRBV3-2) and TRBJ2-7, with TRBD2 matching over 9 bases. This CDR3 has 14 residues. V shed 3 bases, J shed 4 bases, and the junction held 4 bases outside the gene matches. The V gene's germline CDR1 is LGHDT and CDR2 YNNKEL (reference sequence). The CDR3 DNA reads TGTGCCAGCAGCCAGCTTAGCGGGAGTTACGAGCAGTACTTC. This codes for CASSQLSGSYEQYF.

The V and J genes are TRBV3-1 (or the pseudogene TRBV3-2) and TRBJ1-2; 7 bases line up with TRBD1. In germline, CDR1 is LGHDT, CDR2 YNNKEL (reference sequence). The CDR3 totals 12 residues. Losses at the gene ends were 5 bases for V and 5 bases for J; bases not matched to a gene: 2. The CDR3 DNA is TGTGCCAGCAGCACAGGGGAATATGGCTACACCTTC. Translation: CASSTGEYGYTF.

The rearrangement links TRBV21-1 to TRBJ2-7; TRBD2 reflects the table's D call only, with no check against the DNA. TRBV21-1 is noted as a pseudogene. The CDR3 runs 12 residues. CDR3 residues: CASSFRNYEQYF. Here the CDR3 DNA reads TGTGCCAGCAGCTTTCGTAACTACGAGCAGTACTTC.

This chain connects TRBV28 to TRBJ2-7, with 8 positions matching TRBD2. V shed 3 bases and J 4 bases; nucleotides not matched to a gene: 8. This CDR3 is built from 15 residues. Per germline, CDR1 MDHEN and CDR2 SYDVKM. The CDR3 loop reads CASSFISSGSYEQYF. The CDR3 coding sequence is TGTGCCAGCAGTTTTATCTCTAGCGGGTCGTACGAGCAGTACTTC.

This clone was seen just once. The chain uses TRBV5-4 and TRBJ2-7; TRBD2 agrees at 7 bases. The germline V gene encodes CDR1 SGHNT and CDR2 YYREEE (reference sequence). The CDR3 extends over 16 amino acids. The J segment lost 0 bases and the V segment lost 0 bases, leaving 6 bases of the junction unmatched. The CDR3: CASSLGKQRDSYEQYF. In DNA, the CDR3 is TGTGCCAGCAGCTTGGGCAAACAGCGGGACTCCTACGAGCAGTACTTC.

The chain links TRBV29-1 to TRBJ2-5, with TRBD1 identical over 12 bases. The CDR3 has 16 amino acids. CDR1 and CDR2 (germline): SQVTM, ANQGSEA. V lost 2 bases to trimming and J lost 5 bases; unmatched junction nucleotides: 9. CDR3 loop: CSVERGQGASFETQYF. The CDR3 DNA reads TGCAGCGTTGAAAGGGGACAGGGGGCTTCCTTTGAGACCCAGTACTTC.

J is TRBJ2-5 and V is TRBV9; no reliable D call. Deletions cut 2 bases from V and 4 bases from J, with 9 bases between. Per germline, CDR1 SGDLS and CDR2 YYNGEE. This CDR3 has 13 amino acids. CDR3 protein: CASSVRQRETQYF. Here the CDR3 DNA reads TGTGCCAGCAGCGTTAGACAAAGAGAGACCCAGTACTTC.

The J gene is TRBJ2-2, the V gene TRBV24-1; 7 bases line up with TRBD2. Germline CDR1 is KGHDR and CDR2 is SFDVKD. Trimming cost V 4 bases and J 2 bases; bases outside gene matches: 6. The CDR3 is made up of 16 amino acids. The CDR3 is CATSDIGGTNTGELFF. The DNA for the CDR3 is TGTGCCACCAGTGACATCGGGGGGACTAACACCGGGGAGCTGTTTTTT.

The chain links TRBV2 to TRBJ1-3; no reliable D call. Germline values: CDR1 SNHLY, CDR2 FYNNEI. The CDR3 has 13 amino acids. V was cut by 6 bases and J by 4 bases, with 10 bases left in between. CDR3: CASRLDSGNTIYF. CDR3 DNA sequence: TGTGCCAGCAGGCTAGACTCCGGAAACACCATATATTTT.

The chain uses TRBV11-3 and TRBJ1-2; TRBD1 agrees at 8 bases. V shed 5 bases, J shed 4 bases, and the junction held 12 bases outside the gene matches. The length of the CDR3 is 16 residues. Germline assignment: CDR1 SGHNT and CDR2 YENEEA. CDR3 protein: CASSPNRPGGLYGYTF. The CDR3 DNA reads TGTGCCAGCAGCCCCAATAGACCAGGGGGCCTCTATGGCTACACCTTC.

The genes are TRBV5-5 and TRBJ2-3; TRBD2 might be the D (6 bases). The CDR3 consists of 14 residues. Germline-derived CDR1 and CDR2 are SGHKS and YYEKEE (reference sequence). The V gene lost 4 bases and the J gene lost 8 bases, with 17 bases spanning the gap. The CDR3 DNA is TGTGCCAGCAGCAGGACCCGCCAGGAGGGTACGCAGTATTTT. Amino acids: CASSRTRQEGTQYF.

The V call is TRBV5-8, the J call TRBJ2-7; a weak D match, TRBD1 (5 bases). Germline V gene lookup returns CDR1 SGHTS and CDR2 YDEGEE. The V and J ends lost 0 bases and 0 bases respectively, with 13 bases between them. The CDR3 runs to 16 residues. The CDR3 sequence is CASSLVRGTLSYEQYF. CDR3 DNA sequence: TGTGCCAGCAGCTTGGTAAGGGGTACCCTCTCCTACGAGCAGTACTTC.

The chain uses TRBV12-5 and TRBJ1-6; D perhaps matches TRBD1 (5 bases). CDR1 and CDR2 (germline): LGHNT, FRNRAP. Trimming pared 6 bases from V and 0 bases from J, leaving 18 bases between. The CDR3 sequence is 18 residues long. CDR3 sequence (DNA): TGTGCTAGTGGCTACAGGATTGACGGCTTCTCCTATAATTCACCCCTCCACTTT. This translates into CASGYRIDGFSYNSPLHF.

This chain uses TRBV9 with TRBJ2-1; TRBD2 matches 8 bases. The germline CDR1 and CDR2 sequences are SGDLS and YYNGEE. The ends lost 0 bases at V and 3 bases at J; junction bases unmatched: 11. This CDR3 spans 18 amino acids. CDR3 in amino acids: CASSVVAGRSPDYNEQFF. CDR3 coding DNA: TGTGCCAGCAGCGTAGTAGCGGGACGCTCCCCAGACTACAATGAGCAGTTCTTC.

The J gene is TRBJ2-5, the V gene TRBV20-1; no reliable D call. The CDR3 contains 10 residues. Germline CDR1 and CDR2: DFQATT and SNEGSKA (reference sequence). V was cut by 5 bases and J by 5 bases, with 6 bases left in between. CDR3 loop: CSAYVETQYF. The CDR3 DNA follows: TGCAGTGCTTATGTGGAGACCCAGTACTTC.

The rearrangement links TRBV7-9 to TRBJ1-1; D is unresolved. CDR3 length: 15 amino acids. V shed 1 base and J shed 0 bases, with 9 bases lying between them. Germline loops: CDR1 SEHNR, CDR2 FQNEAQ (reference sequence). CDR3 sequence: CASSLGLGVNTEAFF. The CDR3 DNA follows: TGTGCCAGCAGCTTAGGTCTGGGAGTGAACACTGAAGCTTTCTTT.

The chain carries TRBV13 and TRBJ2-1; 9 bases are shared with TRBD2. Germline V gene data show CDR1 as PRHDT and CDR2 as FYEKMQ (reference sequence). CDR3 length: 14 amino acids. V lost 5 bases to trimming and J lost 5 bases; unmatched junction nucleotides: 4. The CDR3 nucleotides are TGTGCCAGCAGCCGACTAGCGGACGACAATGAGCAGTTCTTC. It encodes CASSRLADDNEQFF.

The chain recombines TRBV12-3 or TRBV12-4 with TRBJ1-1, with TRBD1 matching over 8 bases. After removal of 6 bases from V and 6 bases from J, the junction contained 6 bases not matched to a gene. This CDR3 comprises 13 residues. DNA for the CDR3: TGTGCCAGCAGGATACAGGGGGGCCCTGAAGCTTTCTTT. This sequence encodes CASRIQGGPEAFF.

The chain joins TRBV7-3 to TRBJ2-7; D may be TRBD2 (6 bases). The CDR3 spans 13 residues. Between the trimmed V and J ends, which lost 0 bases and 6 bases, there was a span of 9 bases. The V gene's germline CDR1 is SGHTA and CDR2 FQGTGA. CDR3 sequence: CASSLTWRGEQYF. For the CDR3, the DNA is TGTGCCAGCAGCTTAACCTGGAGGGGCGAGCAGTACTTC.